These T cell receptor beta chains were read from a single sample in a study of blood T cell repertoires in COVID-19. Generated by immunoSEQ multiplex PCR, the TCRdb table keeps only in-frame clones and is missing some. The sample has 20,000 to 30,000 clones; approximately 89% are singletons. The specimen was peripheral blood. All receptors come from a human donor in a cohort sampled during active COVID-19. CDR3s include the opening cysteine and the closing phenylalanine or tryptophan. A D gene is named only where the DNA matches it firmly. Size is omitted from some rows. Given values are once, few, many or a class for expanded clones.

J gene: TRBJ2-1
CDR3 length: 12
V gene: TRBV3-1/TRBV3-2
D gene: -
clone size: -
CDR3 protein: CASSQYLDEQFF
CDR3 DNA: TGTGCCAGCAGCCAATACTTAGATGAGCAGTTCTTC

J gene: TRBJ2-5
CDR3 length: 16
V gene: TRBV3-1/TRBV3-2
D gene: TRBD1
clone size: -
CDR3 protein: CASSPLQGWGSETQYF
CDR3 DNA: TGTGCCAGCAGCCCACTACAGGGGTGGGGATCGGAGACCCAGTACTTC

J gene: TRBJ2-1
CDR3 length: 18
V gene: TRBV7-2
D gene: TRBD2
clone size: -
CDR3 protein: CASSSRTSGGPVLGEQFF
CDR3 DNA: TGTGCCAGCAGCTCTCGGACTAGCGGGGGACCCGTGTTGGGTGAGCAGTTCTTC

J gene: TRBJ2-7
CDR3 length: 16
V gene: TRBV5-8
D gene: -
clone size: -
CDR3 protein: CASSLEANIITYEQYF
CDR3 DNA: TGTGCCAGCAGCTTGGAAGCAAATATCATTACCTACGAGCAGTACTTC

J gene: TRBJ2-7
CDR3 length: 16
V gene: TRBV28
D gene: TRBD2
clone size: -
CDR3 protein: CASIGAGGSGSYEQYF
CDR3 DNA: TGTGCCAGCATAGGAGCGGGAGGATCGGGCTCCTACGAGCAGTACTTC

J gene: TRBJ2-7
CDR3 length: 14
V gene: TRBV6-2/TRBV6-3
D gene: TRBD2
clone size: -
CDR3 protein: CASSLLAGDSEQYF
CDR3 DNA: TGTGCCAGCAGTTTGCTAGCGGGAGATTCCGAGCAGTACTTC

J gene: TRBJ2-1
CDR3 length: 15
V gene: TRBV6-5
D gene: -
clone size: -
CDR3 protein: CASSLAPSSYNEQFF
CDR3 DNA: TGTGCCAGCAGTTTAGCGCCCAGCTCCTACAATGAGCAGTTCTTC

J gene: TRBJ2-5
CDR3 length: 17
V gene: TRBV6-2/TRBV6-3
D gene: -
clone size: -
CDR3 protein: CASSYLSGSGTGETQYF
CDR3 DNA: TGTGCCAGCAGTTACTTATCGGGTAGCGGTACGGGTGAGACCCAGTACTTC

J gene: TRBJ1-5
CDR3 length: 15
V gene: TRBV5-6
D gene: -
clone size: -
CDR3 protein: CASSPGPGSNQPQHF
CDR3 DNA: TGTGCCAGCAGCCCTGGCCCGGGGAGCAATCAGCCCCAGCATTTT

J gene: TRBJ1-2
CDR3 length: 17
V gene: TRBV18
D gene: -
clone size: -
CDR3 protein: CASSPTSLGATNYGYTF
CDR3 DNA: TGTGCCAGCTCACCAACGAGTCTGGGGGCAACTAACTATGGCTACACCTTC

J gene: TRBJ1-3
CDR3 length: 16
V gene: TRBV14
D gene: -
clone size: -
CDR3 protein: CASSRLTAFPGNTIYF
CDR3 DNA: TGTGCCAGCAGCCGTTTAACAGCTTTCCCTGGAAACACCATATATTTT

J gene: TRBJ1-2
CDR3 length: 15
V gene: TRBV28
D gene: TRBD1
clone size: once
CDR3 protein: CASSSTGEANYGYTF
CDR3 DNA: TGTGCCAGCAGTTCAACAGGGGAGGCTAACTATGGCTACACCTTC

J gene: TRBJ2-7
CDR3 length: 12
V gene: TRBV28
D gene: -
clone size: -
CDR3 protein: CASSLGLYEQYF
CDR3 DNA: TGTGCCAGCAGTTTAGGCCTTTATGAGCAGTACTTC

J gene: TRBJ2-1
CDR3 length: 17
V gene: TRBV29-1
D gene: -
clone size: -
CDR3 protein: CSVEGGFERMMYNEQFF
CDR3 DNA: TGCAGCGTTGAAGGGGGCTTCGAGAGGATGATGTACAATGAGCAGTTCTTC

J gene: TRBJ2-7
CDR3 length: 14
V gene: TRBV18
D gene: -
clone size: -
CDR3 protein: CASSLDWAKYEQYF
CDR3 DNA: TGTGCCAGCTCCCTGGACTGGGCTAAATACGAGCAGTACTTC

J gene: TRBJ1-4
CDR3 length: 15
V gene: TRBV2
D gene: TRBD1
clone size: -
CDR3 protein: CASSGSTGGYEKLFF
CDR3 DNA: TGTGCCAGCAGTGGGTCGACAGGGGGGTATGAAAAACTGTTTTTT

J gene: TRBJ2-5
CDR3 length: 15
V gene: TRBV4-1
D gene: TRBD2
clone size: -
CDR3 protein: CASSQGLAGKETQYF
CDR3 DNA: TGCGCCAGCAGCCAAGGACTAGCGGGGAAAGAGACCCAGTACTTC

J gene: TRBJ1-1
CDR3 length: 12
V gene: TRBV3-1/TRBV3-2
D gene: TRBD1
clone size: -
CDR3 protein: CASSKQGLEAFF
CDR3 DNA: TGTGCCAGCAGCAAACAGGGGCTTGAAGCTTTCTTT

J gene: TRBJ2-1
CDR3 length: 16
V gene: TRBV7-9
D gene: -
clone size: few
CDR3 protein: CASSSGKTGNYNEQFF
CDR3 DNA: TGTGCCAGCAGCTCGGGGAAAACGGGGAACTACAATGAGCAGTTCTTC

J gene: TRBJ2-1
CDR3 length: 14
V gene: TRBV5-1
D gene: -
clone size: -
CDR3 protein: CASRRQGTYNEQFF
CDR3 DNA: TGCGCCAGCAGGAGGCAGGGGACCTACAATGAGCAGTTCTTC

J gene: TRBJ2-7
CDR3 length: 15
V gene: TRBV18
D gene: TRBD2
clone size: -
CDR3 protein: CASSPGLGSSHEQYF
CDR3 DNA: TGTGCCAGCTCACCCGGACTAGGCAGCTCCCACGAGCAGTACTTC

J gene: TRBJ1-5
CDR3 length: 16
V gene: TRBV2
D gene: TRBD1
clone size: -
CDR3 protein: CASTKDRGSRHQPQHF
CDR3 DNA: TGTGCTAGCACTAAGGACAGGGGATCTAGGCATCAGCCCCAGCATTTT

J gene: TRBJ1-1
CDR3 length: 18
V gene: TRBV6-1
D gene: -
clone size: -
CDR3 protein: CASSEAPGGADMNTEAFF
CDR3 DNA: TGTGCCAGCAGTGAAGCTCCTGGGGGCGCGGACATGAACACTGAAGCTTTCTTT

J gene: TRBJ2-3
CDR3 length: 15
V gene: TRBV9
D gene: TRBD1
clone size: -
CDR3 protein: CASSLAQGARDTQYF
CDR3 DNA: TGTGCCAGCAGCCTCGCCCAGGGGGCGAGAGATACGCAGTATTTT

J gene: TRBJ1-6
CDR3 length: 15
V gene: TRBV7-8
D gene: -
clone size: once
CDR3 protein: CASRSGTGDNSPLHF
CDR3 DNA: TGTGCCAGCAGGTCCGGGACGGGAGATAATTCACCCCTCCACTTT

J gene: TRBJ1-6
CDR3 length: 14
V gene: TRBV18
D gene: TRBD1
clone size: -
CDR3 protein: CASSPPGQSSPLHF
CDR3 DNA: TGTGCCAGCTCACCCCCGGGACAGTCTTCACCCCTCCACTTT

J gene: TRBJ1-5
CDR3 length: 14
V gene: TRBV24-1
D gene: -
clone size: -
CDR3 protein: CANLAQGSNQPQHF
CDR3 DNA: TGTGCCAACCTTGCACAGGGAAGCAATCAGCCCCAGCATTTT

J gene: TRBJ2-1
CDR3 length: 14
V gene: TRBV29-1
D gene: TRBD2
clone size: -
CDR3 protein: CSVGLGGTYNEQFF
CDR3 DNA: TGCAGCGTTGGGCTCGGGGGGACCTACAATGAGCAGTTCTTC

J gene: TRBJ1-5
CDR3 length: 14
V gene: TRBV10-3
D gene: -
clone size: -
CDR3 protein: CAISSERGNQPQHF
CDR3 DNA: TGTGCCATCAGTTCAGAGCGGGGGAATCAGCCCCAGCATTTT

J gene: TRBJ2-7
CDR3 length: 15
V gene: TRBV3-1/TRBV3-2
D gene: TRBD2
clone size: -
CDR3 protein: CASSLGGLGVYEQYF
CDR3 DNA: TGTGCCAGCAGCCTCGGGGGGTTGGGGGTCTACGAGCAGTACTTC

J gene: TRBJ1-2
CDR3 length: 12
V gene: TRBV30
D gene: -
clone size: -
CDR3 protein: CAWTAVNYGYTF
CDR3 DNA: TGTGCCTGGACGGCGGTGAACTATGGCTACACCTTC

J gene: TRBJ1-1
CDR3 length: 14
V gene: TRBV28
D gene: -
clone size: -
CDR3 protein: CASSRLGGNTEAFF
CDR3 DNA: TGTGCCAGCAGCCGACTCGGGGGGAACACTGAAGCTTTCTTT

J gene: TRBJ1-4
CDR3 length: 17
V gene: TRBV4-1
D gene: TRBD1
clone size: -
CDR3 protein: CASSHFESGGTNEKLFF
CDR3 DNA: TGCGCCAGCAGCCACTTCGAGTCAGGGGGAACTAATGAAAAACTGTTTTTT

J gene: TRBJ1-6
CDR3 length: 13
V gene: TRBV7-9
D gene: TRBD1
clone size: once
CDR3 protein: CASSLGQGNTLHF
CDR3 DNA: TGTGCCAGCAGCTTAGGACAGGGTAACACCCTCCACTTT

J gene: TRBJ1-1
CDR3 length: 15
V gene: TRBV6-5
D gene: -
clone size: -
CDR3 protein: CASRDSGAVNTEAFF
CDR3 DNA: TGTGCCAGCAGGGACAGCGGAGCTGTCAACACTGAAGCTTTCTTT

J gene: TRBJ2-2
CDR3 length: 18
V gene: TRBV19
D gene: -
clone size: -
CDR3 protein: CASRGRTEPSANTGELFF
CDR3 DNA: TGTGCCAGTAGAGGCAGGACAGAACCCAGCGCGAACACCGGGGAGCTGTTTTTT

J gene: TRBJ2-3
CDR3 length: 16
V gene: TRBV3-1/TRBV3-2
D gene: -
clone size: once
CDR3 protein: CASSQASGGRTDTQYF
CDR3 DNA: TGTGCCAGCAGCCAAGCCTCGGGGGGCCGGACAGATACGCAGTATTTT

J gene: TRBJ1-1
CDR3 length: 15
V gene: TRBV28
D gene: -
clone size: -
CDR3 protein: CASSLLAEVNTEAFF
CDR3 DNA: TGTGCCAGCAGTTTATTGGCAGAAGTGAACACTGAAGCTTTCTTT

J gene: TRBJ1-5
CDR3 length: 17
V gene: TRBV7-2
D gene: -
clone size: -
CDR3 protein: CASSLRGGQTSNQPQHF
CDR3 DNA: TGTGCCAGCAGCTTAAGGGGAGGCCAGACTAGCAATCAGCCCCAGCATTTT

J gene: TRBJ2-2
CDR3 length: 17
V gene: TRBV7-9
D gene: -
clone size: -
CDR3 protein: CASSFRETTANTGELFF
CDR3 DNA: TGTGCCAGCAGTTTCCGGGAGACTACCGCGAACACCGGGGAGCTGTTTTTT

J gene: TRBJ1-5
CDR3 length: 16
V gene: TRBV2
D gene: -
clone size: -
CDR3 protein: CASSEVGGARSQPQHF
CDR3 DNA: TGTGCCAGCAGTGAAGTTGGGGGGGCGCGGAGTCAGCCCCAGCATTTT

J gene: TRBJ2-1
CDR3 length: 15
V gene: TRBV6-5
D gene: -
clone size: -
CDR3 protein: CASGLIWLANNEQFF
CDR3 DNA: TGTGCCAGCGGTCTGATTTGGCTAGCCAACAATGAGCAGTTCTTC

J gene: TRBJ1-1
CDR3 length: 16
V gene: TRBV5-4
D gene: -
clone size: -
CDR3 protein: CASSPAGRGGSTEAFF
CDR3 DNA: TGTGCCAGCAGCCCCGCCGGACGGGGAGGGAGCACTGAAGCTTTCTTT

J gene: TRBJ2-3
CDR3 length: 14
V gene: TRBV30
D gene: -
clone size: once
CDR3 protein: CAWSVGGEPDTQYF
CDR3 DNA: TGTGCCTGGAGTGTTGGCGGGGAGCCAGATACGCAGTATTTT

J gene: TRBJ1-3
CDR3 length: 14
V gene: TRBV11-3
D gene: -
clone size: -
CDR3 protein: CASSPAGAGNTIYF
CDR3 DNA: TGTGCCAGCAGCCCGGCGGGGGCTGGAAACACCATATATTTT

J gene: TRBJ2-2
CDR3 length: 15
V gene: TRBV10-3
D gene: -
clone size: -
CDR3 protein: CAISESSGYTGELFF
CDR3 DNA: TGTGCCATCAGTGAGTCGAGCGGTTACACCGGGGAGCTGTTTTTT

J gene: TRBJ1-6
CDR3 length: 14
V gene: TRBV5-5
D gene: TRBD1
clone size: -
CDR3 protein: CASSFLQGNSPLHF
CDR3 DNA: TGTGCCAGCAGCTTTCTACAGGGGAATTCACCCCTCCACTTT

J gene: TRBJ2-2
CDR3 length: 15
V gene: TRBV5-4
D gene: -
clone size: -
CDR3 protein: CASSPRTAYTGELFF
CDR3 DNA: TGTGCCAGCAGCCCTCGGACAGCCTACACCGGGGAGCTGTTTTTT

J gene: TRBJ1-2
CDR3 length: 12
V gene: TRBV24-1
D gene: -
clone size: -
CDR3 protein: CATSNGLDGYTF
CDR3 DNA: TGTGCCACCAGTAACGGTCTAGATGGCTACACCTTC

J gene: TRBJ1-5
CDR3 length: 14
V gene: TRBV18
D gene: -
clone size: -
CDR3 protein: CASSPAPRNQPQHF
CDR3 DNA: TGTGCCAGCTCACCGGCCCCTAGGAATCAGCCCCAGCATTTT

J gene: TRBJ2-2
CDR3 length: 18
V gene: TRBV6-2/TRBV6-3
D gene: TRBD2
clone size: -
CDR3 protein: CASSSGTSGATATGELFF
CDR3 DNA: TGTGCCAGCAGTTCCGGGACTAGCGGGGCCACCGCCACCGGGGAGCTGTTTTTT

J gene: TRBJ2-5
CDR3 length: 13
V gene: TRBV5-6
D gene: -
clone size: once
CDR3 protein: CASSLAAQETQYF
CDR3 DNA: TGTGCCAGCAGCTTGGCCGCGCAAGAGACCCAGTACTTC

J gene: TRBJ1-2
CDR3 length: 15
V gene: TRBV9
D gene: TRBD1
clone size: -
CDR3 protein: CASSVGTDRGYGYTF
CDR3 DNA: TGTGCCAGCAGCGTAGGAACCGACAGGGGCTATGGCTACACCTTC

J gene: TRBJ2-2
CDR3 length: 19
V gene: TRBV19
D gene: TRBD2
clone size: -
CDR3 protein: CASSIVTFFSGGGTGELFF
CDR3 DNA: TGTGCCAGTAGTATAGTCACATTTTTCTCGGGAGGAGGGACCGGGGAGCTGTTTTTT

J gene: TRBJ1-5
CDR3 length: 13
V gene: TRBV3-1/TRBV3-2
D gene: TRBD1
clone size: -
CDR3 protein: CASSPTGTQPQHF
CDR3 DNA: TGTGCCAGCAGCCCGACAGGGACGCAGCCCCAGCATTTT

J gene: TRBJ1-2
CDR3 length: 13
V gene: TRBV27
D gene: TRBD1
clone size: once
CDR3 protein: CASARTGAYGYTF
CDR3 DNA: TGTGCCTCAGCAAGGACAGGGGCTTATGGCTACACCTTC

J gene: TRBJ2-7
CDR3 length: 17
V gene: TRBV5-4
D gene: TRBD2
clone size: few
CDR3 protein: CASSHATGTSGTYEQYF
CDR3 DNA: TGTGCCAGCAGCCATGCAACCGGGACTAGCGGAACCTACGAGCAGTACTTC